One and the same sample provided the 3 T cell receptor beta chains below, sequenced in a study of blood T cell repertoires in COVID-19 (dated by TCRdb to the early 2020s). Libraries came from the immunoSEQ multiplex PCR assay. TCRdb provides this immuneACCESS table in a form limited to in-frame rearrangements. Some clones are lacking; in checked studies, under half of them reflect an unresolved V gene, and why the rest are absent is not known. This sample gives about 48,000 clones in total; roughly 80% of them show up just once. The ten top clones hold 7.3% of the sample. The sample was peripheral blood. The receptors were gathered from a man in his forties with acute or convalescent COVID-19.

The chain is built from TRBV7-9 and TRBJ2-3; maybe TRBD2 (5 bases). The CDR3 sequence is 16 residues long. Trimming left V 1 base short and J 3 bases short, with 14 bases between. Germline CDR1 and CDR2: SEHNR and FQNEAQ (reference sequence). This CDR3 is CASSLGRRGGTDTQYF. As DNA, the CDR3 is TGTGCCAGCAGCTTAGGCCGTCGCGGCGGGACAGATACGCAGTATTTT.

The chain links TRBV5-1 to TRBJ2-5; 10 bases map to TRBD2. V lost 5 bases and J lost 2; bases outside the gene matches: 15. CDR3 length: 18 residues. Per germline, CDR1 SGHRS and CDR2 YFSETQ. CDR3 DNA sequence: TGCGCCAGCAGGAGGGGGCCATTAGCGGGGGGACCGCAAGAGACCCAGTACTTC. It specifies CASRRGPLAGGPQETQYF.

About this clone itself: In the same sample, other DNA sequences code for this CDR3. The J gene is TRBJ1-6, the V gene TRBV7-2; D uncertain. Trimming removed 2 bases from V and 5 bases from J, with 10 bases in between. Germline V gene lookup returns CDR1 SGHTA and CDR2 FQGNSA. The CDR3 has 15 residues. In nucleotides, the CDR3 is TGTGCCAGCAGCTTACTAGGCCAGAATAATTCACCCCTCCACTTT. It codes for CASSLLGQNNSPLHF.